This T cell receptor beta chain was recorded in a study of blood T cell repertoires in COVID-19 (dated by TCRdb to about 2020). For the study in its entirety: Samples from collaborators originated in the United States, Italy and Spain and spanned both the acute and convalescent phases of COVID-19. Subjects who had been exposed to COVID-19, were actively infected with it, or had recovered from it provided the deeply sampled blood TCRbeta repertoires that made up the dataset. Sample metadata almost always included a de-identified subject ID, COVID-19 status, age in years and sex. A freely available public database, intended as a resource for researchers studying the immune response to SARS-CoV-2, is where the repertoires were released. HLA class I and class II types, where available, came from metadata supplied by the sample provider rather than from assay-based typing. Samples came from the ongoing ImmuneRACE study (first 160 participants) plus 1,254 subjects from 6 global collaborators. The prospective study material was composed of cDNA or gDNA derived from T cells, B-cell-depleted T cells, or PBMCs.

CDR1 LNHDA and CDR2 SQIVND were looked up in the germline V gene (reference sequence). Spanning cysteine to phenylalanine, the CDR3 consists of 17 amino acids. Only the CDR3 region is kept as DNA, spanning 51 bases read in frame from base 1. V and J lose 6 bases and 6 bases, and a span of 23 bases separates them. About this clone: Which antigen it targets is not known. The input lacks base qualities; no much larger clone sits a single base away.

Collaborating institutions collected whole blood in K2EDTA tubes following their own protocols. Collaborator samples were shipped for TCRbeta analysis as frozen whole blood, isolated PBMCs, or DNA extracted from either sample type. TCRbeta CDR3 regions were amplified from genomic DNA using the immunoSEQ Assay, a bias-controlled multiplex PCR. On the authors' methods: The number of nucleated cells in each sample was estimated by amplification of reference gene primers within the assay. To quantify the absolute abundance of each unique TCRbeta CDR3 rearrangement, sequence reads were collapsed and filtered. For each sample, productive Simpson clonality was calculated as the square root of Simpson's diversity index across productive rearrangements. Drawn from immuneACCESS, this table holds only the in-frame rearrangements with V and J called that TCRdb kept. Clones are partly lost; checked studies trace under half to an unresolved V gene and leave the rest unexplained. The DNA gave D and trimming, while V, J and clone size come from that table. This sample has approximately 70,000 clones in its table, and roughly 87% of those were observed once. 5% to 7.5% of the sample is taken by the ten largest.

Findings and caveats that apply to the study as a whole: How much clinical and demographic metadata was included differed by source and by participant, and the metadata was provided uncurated.

The clonotype comes from a woman in her fifties or sixties with acute or convalescent COVID-19. The chain is encoded by TRBV19 joined to TRBJ2-2; perhaps TRBD2 is the D gene, with 6 bases matching. Sequenced input: peripheral blood. The bases are TGTGCCAGTAGAAAGGGTTGGGGGGACGTTAACGCCGGGGAGCTGTTTTTT. This gives the protein CASRKGWGDVNAGELFF.